The next 9 T cell receptor beta chains were all read from a single sample in a study of tumor-infiltrating lymphocytes in primary liver carcinoma. Using a constant-region primer together with ProtoScript II reverse transcriptase, TCR beta cDNA was made from roughly 540 ng of total RNA. Nested multiplex PCR, run for three rounds with slightly modified ARM-PCR, yielded TCR beta libraries. Investigators reported that the first two PCR rounds, at about 9 cycles each, used TRBV1-TRBV30 forward primers with a C-beta reverse primer. TCRdb used MiXCR to reprocess the multiplex PCR reads, holding one entry per CDR3 protein. The repertoire holds 180,000 or so distinct CDR3 sequences, with about 60% as singletons. The researchers obtained blood RNA from unsorted whole blood and also extracted germline DNA. The source material was peripheral blood. These receptors were obtained from a man in his forties with primary liver carcinoma and hepatitis B virus infection.

This clonotype has ten or more counts. The chain combines TRBV29-1 with TRBJ2-1; 8 nucleotides match TRBD2. Germline assignment: CDR1 SQVTM and CDR2 ANQGSEA. V lost 7 bases, J lost 0 bases, and 11 bases stayed unmatched. The CDR3 length is 16 residues. This CDR3 reads CSAPERERSSYNEQFF. The CDR3 nucleotides are TGCAGCGCCCCCGAGCGGGAGAGGAGCTCCTACAATGAGCAGTTCTTC.

Points on this clonotype: An end of the junction does not agree with germline; a read error may underlie this. The J gene is TRBJ2-1, the V gene TRBV10-3; D is unresolved. The V gene's germline CDR1 is ENHRY and CDR2 SYGVKD. This CDR3 is built from 14 residues. The CDR3 here is CAISETKLINEEFF. The CDR3 DNA is TGTGCCATCAGTGAGACAAAACTGATAAATGAGGAGTTCTTC.

Regarding this clonotype: A junction end diverges from the germline sequence, so it may reflect a read error. The CDR3 loop is CASNLWDGSYEQYF. The CDR3 bases are TGTGCCAGCAATCTGTGGGACGGCTCCTACGAACAGTACTTC. The chain has TRBV12-3 or TRBV12-4 and TRBJ2-7; possibly TRBD1 or TRBD2 for D (5 bases each). There are 14 residues in the CDR3.

The gene calls are TRBV4-1 and TRBJ1-5, with D perhaps TRBD1 (5 bases). The germline CDR1 and CDR2 sequences are MGHRA and YSYEKL. This CDR3 has 13 residues. With 4 bases removed from V and 5 bases from J, the gap between germline ends came to 9 bases. The CDR3 sequence: CASSRDRDQPQHF. The DNA of the CDR3 is TGCGCCAGCAGCCGAGACAGAGATCAGCCCCAGCATTTT.

This clonotype was picked up many times. The chain joins TRBV11-2 to TRBJ2-5; D may be TRBD1 (5 bases). Trimming left V 6 bases short and J 4 bases short, with 15 bases between. From germline, CDR1 is SGHAT and CDR2 FQNNGV. The length of the CDR3 is 14 residues. Written as DNA, the CDR3 is TGTGCCAGCAGGGGGCTTGGCCTCGGAGAGACCCAGTACTTC. Protein product: CASRGLGLGETQYF.

Remarks on this clonotype: A much more abundant neighbour one base away suggests this may be a read error. The chain uses TRBV29-1 and TRBJ1-4, with D maybe TRBD1 (5 bases). This CDR3 has 10 amino acids. The germline V gene has CDR1 SQVTM and CDR2 ANQGSEA. The V end lost 3 bases, the J end lost 13 bases, and 9 bases lay between the germline ends. The CDR3 DNA is TGCAGCGTTGAGGGCGGGGGACTGTTTTTT. Its translation: CSVEGGGLFF.

A remark on this clonotype: Given the absence of the conserved phenylalanine or tryptophan at the CDR3 end, a read error is likely. CDR3 region: CASSPAHVGETQYS. The CDR3 DNA reads as TGTGCCAGCAGTCCAGCACATGTGGGGGAGACCCAGTACTCC. This rearrangement joins TRBV5-4 to TRBJ2-5; D is unclear. This CDR3 comprises 14 residues. Between the trimmed V and J ends, which lost 5 bases and 5 bases, there was a span of 16 bases. CDR1 and CDR2 from the germline V gene are SGHNT and YYREEE (reference sequence).

A note on this clonotype: The germline gene is not matched at one end of the junction; a read error may be the cause. The chain has TRBV6-5 and TRBJ2-5; D is uncertain. The CDR3 totals 14 residues. Looked up from germline, CDR1 is MNHEY and CDR2 is SVGAGI. In nucleotides, the CDR3 is TGTGCCAGCAGCTCCGGGCCTCGTAAAGAGACCCAGAACTTC. Translation gives CASSSGPRKETQNF.

This rearrangement joins TRBV11-2 to TRBJ1-4; TRBD1 might be the D (5 bases). The CDR3 spans 15 residues. V dropped 4 bases and J dropped 13 bases, with 22 bases sitting between them. Germline V gene lookup returns CDR1 SGHAT and CDR2 FQNNGV. The DNA of the CDR3 is TGTGCCAGCAGCTCCTCTTGGGGGGACGGTGGAAGACTGTTTTTT. It is translated as CASSSSWGDGGRLFF.